This TCR beta chain was observed in a study of cytomegalovirus exposure and HLA in healthy donors listed by TCRdb under 2017. Background on the whole study: According to an earlier analysis of several hundred of the donors, about 179 million T cells yielded roughly 100 million unique TCR beta sequences and roughly 280 Gb of sequence data. The number of donors typed differed by locus, with roughly 629-640 for A, B, C, DRB1 and DQB1, 522 for DQA1, 606 for DPA1, and approximately 470 for DPB1. A later genetic analysis took genome-wide SNP genotypes for about 55% of the roughly 670 donors and used that subset as a discovery cohort. A separate validation cohort of approximately 130 different subjects was used in addition to the approximately 640-subject first cohort. The study profiled the T cell repertoires of 666 subjects by immunosequencing and related them to cytomegalovirus serostatus. Among roughly 400 genotyped donors of the cohort, an average of roughly 230,000 unique TCR beta nucleotide sequences was sequenced per donor, of which roughly 17% were non-productive. An early release that covered about 640 HLA-typed donors contained around 300 gigabases of sequencing data and 70 million to 100 million unique TCR sequences. Donor age, sex, ethnicity and CMV serostatus were collected together with the repertoire data. Of the approximately 370 genotyped donors, roughly 80% were placed in the genetic ancestry cluster associated with self-reported Caucasian donors. To predict cytomegalovirus infection status, the study combined high-throughput TCR immunosequencing, statistical association of individual TCRs with disease status, and machine learning. Rather than using new phenotypic data, the later analysis identified candidate immune exposures from TCR beta sequences and from how often those sequences occurred across donors. Four or five DR-DQ haplotypes were handled as single units for association and clustering because linkage in the cohort was strong. All discovery cohort repertoires had been generated using a single sequencing platform. An earlier analysis of several hundred of the donors applied high-throughput TCR beta sequencing to assess whether each TCR beta V gene segment acted as functional or pseudogenic. The aim of the study was to test whether cataloging public T cell receptors could identify signatures of past pathogen exposure. HLA typing covered class I and class II loci at four-digit resolution. A later analysis re-examined previously published TCR beta repertoires from roughly 720 donors and added high-resolution HLA genotyping to investigate patterns of TCR occurrence. The research as a whole found: Assigning TCR associations to individual alleles was difficult when HLA alleles, especially DR and DQ, strongly co-occurred. In a later genetic analysis, a missense DCLRE1C variant was associated with V-gene and J-gene trimming of TCR beta chains, and the association was replicated in an independent cohort. Immune exposure information for the cohort was limited to CMV serostatus. The study listed approximately 150 TCR beta chains as associated with cytomegalovirus. The authors suggested that the approach could potentially be extended to other disease states and immunological phenotypes. According to a later analysis, TCR association rates differed among HLA loci, with DRB1 alleles showing the most associated TCRs and HLA-C alleles showing the fewest. A further reported finding was that TCR beta sequences accurately predicted the HLA-A and HLA-B alleles for most subjects in the first cohort. Cytomegalovirus status was reported to be diagnosed by the classifier with high specificity and sensitivity in both the original and validation cohorts. Most TCR sequences were seen in very few donors, while some public TCRs were found in many individuals. Linkage disequilibrium might explain the correlated functional status among segregating V segments, but an unknown experimental factor could not be ruled out. Compared with equally common non-associated chains, HLA-associated TCR beta chains in a later analysis were more clonally expanded and had lower generation probabilities. The cohort was sequenced for TCR beta chains only, and without alpha or paired-chain data the features that could be detected were limited. Sequencing depth was assumed to be roughly uniform across donors in the presence/absence analyses, though that assumption may not hold. Broadly in line with IMGT annotations, most TCR beta V segments showed up in productive rearrangements about 90% or about 30% of the time in an earlier analysis of 587 of the donors. Because the 87-base-pair reads could not distinguish some IMGT-functional V segments, including TRBV6-2 and TRBV6-3, those segments were excluded. A few of the identified cytomegalovirus-associated TCR beta chains were confirmed in vitro to be specific for cytomegalovirus antigens. A cluster of highly shared sequence variants was judged likely to be a technical artifact of the sequencing pipeline. A later genetic analysis reported fewer N-insertions in productive TCRs among donors in an Asian-associated ancestry cluster than the roughly 620-donor mean. Specific HLA alleles were associated with more than 15,000 TCR beta sequences at a false discovery rate of 0.05 in a later analysis. The earlier analysis of 587 of the donors excluded roughly 17 rarely observed V segments, including chromosome 9 orphons, because counts were too low. Because HLA typing was missing for some donors at each locus, association tests included only the typed subset. In a later analysis, several top co-occurrence clusters were reported to appear linked to parvovirus B19, influenza, CMV and Epstein-Barr virus. According to a later analysis, most CMV-associated TCR beta chains appeared to be HLA-restricted, and the HLA associations seemed to be driven largely by CMV exposure.

Regarding this clone: The target of this receptor is not known. Base qualities were left out, and no much larger clone turns up one base away.

Library prep was done by the immunoSEQ multiplex PCR assay. For the multiplex PCR, a mixture combining 60 forward primers for TCR Vbeta segments and 13 reverse primers for TCR Jbeta segments was used. Amplification of the CDR3 region of rearranged TCR beta genes was performed with a multiplex PCR assay on genomic DNA. Amplified TCR beta libraries were sequenced as 87-base-pair reads on the Illumina HiSeq System. In the paper's pipeline: In a later analysis, tens of millions of unique TCR beta chains were counted across the roughly 700 repertoires, and around 11 million of these chains were shared by at least two donors. To remove PCR and sequencing errors, raw reads were error-corrected and collapsed into unique sequences using a nearest-neighbor algorithm that merged closely related sequences. CDR3 sequences were aligned to IMGT reference sequences to assign V, D and J gene segments. For a sequence to be retained, at least a six-nucleotide match to both a V gene segment and a J gene segment was required. A rearrangement was called productive if the CDR3 had no stop codons and remained in frame with V and J, and every other rearrangement was called non-productive. CDR3 was defined according to IMGT convention as the region running from the second conserved V-encoded cysteine to the conserved J-encoded phenylalanine. The earlier analysis of some 550 of the donors excluded any sequence lacking an unambiguous match to a single V gene segment. An earlier analysis of under 750 of the donors called V segments functional above 56.7% productive rearrangements and segregating when the between-donor standard deviation exceeded 5%. A statistical classification framework was developed to diagnose cytomegalovirus status using the catalog of TCR beta chain sequences. In a later analysis, TCR nucleotide sequences were compared against IMGT/GENE-DB human TR gene sequences so that V and J genes could be assigned. Using the TCRdist pipeline, a later analysis assigned CDR3 sequences along with most-parsimonious VDJ recombination scenarios. A later analysis defined each TCR beta chain by its CDR3 amino acid sequence plus V-gene family, and excluded reads lacking a unique V-gene family. In a later analysis, 500 to 650 highly shared, low-generation-probability nucleotide sequences were removed to address suspected cross-contamination and a sequencing artifact. In a later analysis, a clonal expansion index for each public chain was calculated from normalized within-repertoire ranks of inferred template counts. Generation probabilities in a later analysis came from a VDJ recombination model fitted to out-of-frame rearrangements, and those results were checked against IGoR. A later analysis scored TCR-TCR, TCR-HLA and TCR-CMV co-occurrence with hypergeometric tests, applying a repertoire-size bias correction to TCR pairs. In a later analysis, false discovery rates were estimated by permuting HLA or CMV assignments 20 times. In a later analysis, co-occurring TCRs were grouped using DBSCAN, with TCRdist sequence similarity added in when clustering inside HLA-allele-positive subsets. Repertoires with fewer than 30,000 or more than 120,000 public chains were left out of co-occurrence clustering, as were five repertoires with anomalous nucleotide sharing. TCRdb obtained this table from immuneACCESS and retained in-frame rearrangements with V and J assigned. These tables miss some clones; where compared with another copy, unresolved V genes account for less than half of the shortfall, and the remainder is unexplained. V and J calls and clone size are given by that table; D and trimming were obtained from the DNA. The sample profile shows 150,000 to 200,000 clones; about 80% of them were found once. The top ten constitute about 0.64% of the sample.

In total, just over 650 healthy bone marrow donors made up the cohort. Cohort members were all nominally healthy when sampled, although unrecorded immune exposures were likely present. The donor tested CMV seronegative, placing the donor among the 350 or so seronegative members of the cohort. Every donor gave a peripheral blood sample, and the peripheral blood mononuclear cells from that sample were used for TCR beta sequencing. The Qiagen DNeasy Blood Extraction Kit was used to extract genomic DNA from the blood cell samples. For CDR1 and CDR2, the germline V gene lists MNHEY and SVGAGI. V is cut by 6 bases and J by 1 base, and the space between the germline ends is 10 bases. The CDR3 runs 14 residues from the cysteine to the phenylalanine. CDR3 DNA only is kept here, 42 bases in frame from base 1.

The chain is assembled from TRBV6-5 and TRBJ1-3, with the D gene not clear enough to name. The sequence came from a boy younger than 18 in good health and CMV-seronegative. Specimen: PBMCs. The bases read TGTGCCAGCAGACCTCCCGGGTCTGGAAACACCATATATTTT. The encoded protein is CASRPPGSGNTIYF.